These T cell receptor beta chains were read from a single sample in a study of blood T cell repertoires in COVID-19. The protocol was immunoSEQ multiplex PCR, while the TCRdb copy is restricted to in-frame clones and leaves out a portion. The table has about 240,000 clones, approximately 82% seen once. Sequenced input: peripheral blood. These TCRs come from a young man who had recovered from COVID-19. CDR3s include the opening cysteine and the closing phenylalanine or tryptophan. A D gene is named only where the DNA matches it firmly. The size of a clone is reported for some rows only, either as once, few or many, or as a class for expanded clones.

d_gene	abundance	v_gene	j_gene	CDR3nt	CDR3aa
TRBD1	-	TRBV28	TRBJ1-2	TGTGCCAGCAGTTCCCCGGGACAGGGGGCCGGCTACACCTTC	CASSSPGQGAGYTF
-	-	TRBV7-2	TRBJ1-2	TGTGCCAGCAGCTTAGTTGGTGACAAAACCGCTAACTATGGCTACACCTTC	CASSLVGDKTANYGYTF
-	-	TRBV15	TRBJ1-2	TGTGCCACCAGAAATGGCGGGAGCTATGGCTACACCTTC	CATRNGGSYGYTF
-	-	TRBV18	TRBJ2-5	TGTGCCAGCTCCCCCGGTCCCCGGGAGACCCAGTACTTC	CASSPGPRETQYF
TRBD1	few	TRBV6-2/TRBV6-3	TRBJ2-2	TGTGCCAGCAGTTACTCAACTCGGGACAGGGGGTACGACACCGGGGAGCTGTTTTTT	CASSYSTRDRGYDTGELFF
TRBD2	-	TRBV5-1	TRBJ2-2	TGCGCCAGCAGCTCTTTAGCGGGGGGCCGCGCCGGGGAGCTGTTTTTT	CASSSLAGGRAGELFF
-	-	TRBV2	TRBJ1-1	TGTGCCAGCAGTGTAGACAGGCCCACTGAAGCTTTCTTT	CASSVDRPTEAFF
-	-	TRBV27	TRBJ2-3	TGTGCCAGCGGTGAGACTCGAACCACAGATACGCAGTATTTT	CASGETRTTDTQYF
-	-	TRBV12-3/TRBV12-4	TRBJ2-5	TGTGCCAGCAGCCCCGGAGGGGAGACCCAGTACTTC	CASSPGGETQYF
TRBD1	-	TRBV3-1/TRBV3-2	TRBJ2-1	TGTGCCAGCAGCCAAGATACAGGACAGGTTAGTGAGCAGTTCTTC	CASSQDTGQVSEQFF
-	few	TRBV29-1	TRBJ1-2	TGCAGCGTTGAGACAGAAGCTAACTATGGCTACACCTTC	CSVETEANYGYTF
-	-	TRBV18	TRBJ1-1	TGTGCCAGCTCACCACCCGGCAGGGCCCTCTCGAACACTGAAGCTTTCTTT	CASSPPGRALSNTEAFF
TRBD1	-	TRBV11-3	TRBJ2-1	TGTGCCAGCAGCCTAGAGACAGGGTTCAACAATGAGCAGTTCTTC	CASSLETGFNNEQFF
-	-	TRBV27	TRBJ1-2	TGTGCCAGCCATGGACAGCCTAACTATGGCTACACCTTC	CASHGQPNYGYTF
-	-	TRBV10-3	TRBJ1-3	TGTGCCATCAGTGAGTTCCTAAACAGGGGAAACACCATATATTTT	CAISEFLNRGNTIYF